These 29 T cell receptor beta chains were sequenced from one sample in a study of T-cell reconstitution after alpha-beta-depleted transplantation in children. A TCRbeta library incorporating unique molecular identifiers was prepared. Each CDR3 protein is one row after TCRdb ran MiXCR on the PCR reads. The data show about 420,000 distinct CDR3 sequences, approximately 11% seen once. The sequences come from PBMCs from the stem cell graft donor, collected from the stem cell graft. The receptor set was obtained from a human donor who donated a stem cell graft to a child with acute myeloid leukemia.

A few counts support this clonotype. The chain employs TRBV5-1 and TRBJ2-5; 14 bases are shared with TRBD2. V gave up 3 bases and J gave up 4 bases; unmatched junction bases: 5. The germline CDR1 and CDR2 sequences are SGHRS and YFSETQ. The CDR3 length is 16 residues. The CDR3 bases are TGCGCCAGCAGCTCCGGGACTAGCGGGAGACCAGAGACCCAGTACTTC. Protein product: CASSSGTSGRPETQYF.

CDR3 in DNA: TGCAGTGCTAGCCCAGATAATGAAAAACTGTTTTTT. Translation: CSASPDNEKLFF. The V and J genes are TRBV20-1 and TRBJ1-4; no clear D gene. Trimming removed 3 bases from V and 4 bases from J, with 6 bases in between. The CDR3 length is 12 residues. Germline V gene data show CDR1 as DFQATT and CDR2 as SNEGSKA (reference sequence).

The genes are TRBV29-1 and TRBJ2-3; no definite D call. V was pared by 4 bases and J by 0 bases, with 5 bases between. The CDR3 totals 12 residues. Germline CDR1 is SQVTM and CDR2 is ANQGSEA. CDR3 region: CSVVPSTDTQYF. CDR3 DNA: TGCAGCGTTGTGCCTAGCACAGATACGCAGTATTTT.

The CDR3 reads CASSLRGGDEQFF. CDR3 nucleotide sequence: TGCGCCAGCAGCCTTCGAGGTGGGGATGAGCAGTTCTTC. V gene TRBV4-1 combines with J gene TRBJ2-1; the D is unclear. Germline CDR1 is MGHRA and CDR2 is YSYEKL. V lost 4 bases, J lost 8 bases, and 12 bases lay in between. This CDR3 comprises 13 residues.

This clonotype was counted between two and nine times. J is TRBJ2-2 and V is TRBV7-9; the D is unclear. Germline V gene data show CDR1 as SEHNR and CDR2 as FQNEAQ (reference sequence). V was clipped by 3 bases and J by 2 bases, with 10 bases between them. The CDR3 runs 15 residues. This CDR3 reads CASSFSPLNTGELFF. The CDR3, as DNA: TGTGCCAGCAGCTTCAGTCCCCTAAACACCGGGGAGCTGTTTTTT.

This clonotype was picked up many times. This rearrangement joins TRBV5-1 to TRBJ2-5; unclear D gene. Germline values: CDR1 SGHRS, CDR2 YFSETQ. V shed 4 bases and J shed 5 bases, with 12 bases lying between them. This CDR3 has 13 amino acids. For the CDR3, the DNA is TGCGCCAGCAGCCCACGGATCACGGAGACCCAGTACTTC. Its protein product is CASSPRITETQYF.

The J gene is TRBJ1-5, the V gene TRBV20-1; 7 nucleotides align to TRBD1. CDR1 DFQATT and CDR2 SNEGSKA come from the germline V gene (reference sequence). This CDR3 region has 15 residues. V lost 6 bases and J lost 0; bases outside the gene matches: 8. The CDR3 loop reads CSAIGQVNSNQPQHF. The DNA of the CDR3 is TGCAGTGCAATTGGACAGGTAAATAGCAATCAGCCCCAGCATTTT.

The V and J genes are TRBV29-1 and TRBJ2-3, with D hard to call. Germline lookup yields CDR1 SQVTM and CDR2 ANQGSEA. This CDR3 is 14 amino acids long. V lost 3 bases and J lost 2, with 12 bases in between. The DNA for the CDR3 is TGCAGCGTTGAGGCGCCTCCGAACACAGATACGCAGTATTTT. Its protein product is CSVEAPPNTDTQYF.

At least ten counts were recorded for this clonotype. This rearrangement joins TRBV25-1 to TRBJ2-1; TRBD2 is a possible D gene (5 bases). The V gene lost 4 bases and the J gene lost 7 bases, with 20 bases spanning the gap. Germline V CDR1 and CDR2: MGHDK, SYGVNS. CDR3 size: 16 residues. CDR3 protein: CASSVKREPTPNEQFF. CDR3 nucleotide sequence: TGTGCCAGCAGTGTCAAGAGGGAACCGACCCCTAATGAGCAGTTCTTC.

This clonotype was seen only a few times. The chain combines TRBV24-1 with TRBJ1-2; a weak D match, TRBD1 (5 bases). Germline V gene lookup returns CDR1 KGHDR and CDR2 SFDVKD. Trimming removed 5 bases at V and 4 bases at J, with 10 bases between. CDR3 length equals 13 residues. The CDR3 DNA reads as TGTGCCACCAGTGTACAGGCCTTCTATGGCTACACCTTC. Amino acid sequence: CATSVQAFYGYTF.

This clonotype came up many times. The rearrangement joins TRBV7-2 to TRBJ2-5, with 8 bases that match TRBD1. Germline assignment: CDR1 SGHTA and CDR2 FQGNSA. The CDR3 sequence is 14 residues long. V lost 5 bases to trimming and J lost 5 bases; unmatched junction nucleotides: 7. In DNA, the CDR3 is TGTGCCAGCAGCGTGGACAGGGTTAAGGAGACCCAGTACTTC. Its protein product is CASSVDRVKETQYF.

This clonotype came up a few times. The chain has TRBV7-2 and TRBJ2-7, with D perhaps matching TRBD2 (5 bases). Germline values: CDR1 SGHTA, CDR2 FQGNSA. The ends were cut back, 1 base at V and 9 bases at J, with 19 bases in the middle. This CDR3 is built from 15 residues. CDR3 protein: CASSLVRGTGQGQYF. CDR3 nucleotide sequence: TGTGCCAGCAGCTTAGTACGGGGAACGGGCCAAGGGCAGTACTTC.

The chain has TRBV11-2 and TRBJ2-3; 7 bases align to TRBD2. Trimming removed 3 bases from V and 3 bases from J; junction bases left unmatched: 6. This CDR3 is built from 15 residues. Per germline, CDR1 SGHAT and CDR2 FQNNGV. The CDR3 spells CASSFPGGRTDTQYF. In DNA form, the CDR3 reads TGTGCCAGCAGCTTTCCGGGAGGAAGGACAGATACGCAGTATTTT.

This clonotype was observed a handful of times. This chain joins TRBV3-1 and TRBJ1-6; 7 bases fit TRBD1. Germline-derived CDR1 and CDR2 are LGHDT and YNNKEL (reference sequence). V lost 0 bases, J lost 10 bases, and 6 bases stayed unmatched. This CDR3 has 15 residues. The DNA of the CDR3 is TGTGCCAGCAGCCAAGATTGGAGGGGGCGATCACCCCTCCACTTT. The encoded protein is CASSQDWRGRSPLHF.

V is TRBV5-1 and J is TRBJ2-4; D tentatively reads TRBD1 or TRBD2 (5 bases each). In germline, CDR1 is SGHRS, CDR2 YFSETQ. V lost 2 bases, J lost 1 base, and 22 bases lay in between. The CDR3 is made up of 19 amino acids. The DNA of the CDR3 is TGCGCCAGCAGCTTCCGGGGCAGGGTAGGGGCTGGTGCCAAAAACATTCAGTACTTC. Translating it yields CASSFRGRVGAGAKNIQYF.

The CDR3 loop reads CSAGSRAENTEAFF. CDR3 coding DNA: TGCAGTGCTGGATCCCGGGCGGAGAACACTGAAGCTTTCTTT. V gene TRBV20-1 combines with J gene TRBJ1-1; no firm D call. Germline assignment: CDR1 DFQATT and CDR2 SNEGSKA (reference sequence). The V and J ends lost 5 bases and 1 base respectively, with 14 bases between them. This CDR3 is built from 14 residues.

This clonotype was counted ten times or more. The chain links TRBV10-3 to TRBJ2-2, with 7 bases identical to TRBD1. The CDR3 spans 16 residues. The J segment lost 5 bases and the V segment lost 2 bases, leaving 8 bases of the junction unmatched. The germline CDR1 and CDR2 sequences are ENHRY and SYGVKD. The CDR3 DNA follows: TGTGCCATCAGTGAGACGTTTCCAGGGGGAACCGGGGAGCTGTTTTTT. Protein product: CAISETFPGGTGELFF.

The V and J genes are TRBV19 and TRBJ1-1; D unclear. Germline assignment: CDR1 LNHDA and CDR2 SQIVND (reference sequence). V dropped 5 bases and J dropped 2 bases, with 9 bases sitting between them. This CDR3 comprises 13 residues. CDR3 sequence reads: CASSQQPNTEAFF. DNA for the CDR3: TGTGCCAGTAGTCAACAGCCTAACACTGAAGCTTTCTTT.

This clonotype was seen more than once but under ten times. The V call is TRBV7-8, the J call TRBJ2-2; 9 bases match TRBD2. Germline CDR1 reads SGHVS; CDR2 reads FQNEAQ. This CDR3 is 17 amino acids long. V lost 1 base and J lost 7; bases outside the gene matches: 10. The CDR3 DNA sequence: TGTGCCAGCAGCTTAGTACTTCTAGCGGGGCATAACGGGGAGCTGTTTTTT. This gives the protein CASSLVLLAGHNGELFF. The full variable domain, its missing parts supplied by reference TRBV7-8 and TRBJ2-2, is GAGVSQSPRYKVAKRGQDVALRCDPISGHVSLFWYQQALGQGPEFLTYFQNEAQLDKSGLPSDRFFAERPEGSVSTLKIQRTQQEDSAVYLCASSLVLLAGHNGELFFGEGSRLTVL.

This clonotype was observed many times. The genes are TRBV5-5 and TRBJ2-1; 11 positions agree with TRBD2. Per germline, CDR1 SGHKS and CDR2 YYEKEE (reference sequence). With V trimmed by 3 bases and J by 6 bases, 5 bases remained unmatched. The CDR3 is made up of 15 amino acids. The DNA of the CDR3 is TGTGCCAGCAGCTCCGGGACTAGCGGTAGCAATGAGCAGTTCTTC. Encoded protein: CASSSGTSGSNEQFF.

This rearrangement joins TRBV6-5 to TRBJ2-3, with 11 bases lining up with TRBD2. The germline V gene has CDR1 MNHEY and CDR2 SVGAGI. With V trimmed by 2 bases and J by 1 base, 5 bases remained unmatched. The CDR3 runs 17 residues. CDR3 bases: TGTGCCAGCAGTTACATCCTAGCGGGGGGTGGCACAGATACGCAGTATTTT. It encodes CASSYILAGGGTDTQYF.

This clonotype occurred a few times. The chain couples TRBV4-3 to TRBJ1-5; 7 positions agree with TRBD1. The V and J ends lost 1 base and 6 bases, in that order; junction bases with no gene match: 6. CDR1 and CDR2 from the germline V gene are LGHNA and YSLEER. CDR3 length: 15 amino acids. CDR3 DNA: TGCGCCAGCAGCCAAGGAACAGGGGCGCGTCAGCCCCAGCATTTT. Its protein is CASSQGTGARQPQHF.

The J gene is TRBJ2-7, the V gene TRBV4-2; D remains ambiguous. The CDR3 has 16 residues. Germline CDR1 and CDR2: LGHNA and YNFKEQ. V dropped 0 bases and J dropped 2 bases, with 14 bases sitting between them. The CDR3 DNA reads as TGTGCCAGCAGCCAAGAGGATTCAGCGATCACCTACGAGCAGTACTTC. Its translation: CASSQEDSAITYEQYF.

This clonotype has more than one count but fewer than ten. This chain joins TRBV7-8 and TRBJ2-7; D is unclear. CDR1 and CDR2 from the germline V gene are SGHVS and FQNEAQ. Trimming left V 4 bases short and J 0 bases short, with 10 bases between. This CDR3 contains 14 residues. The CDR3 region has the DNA TGTGCCAGCAGCTCCCGGGTGGGCTCCTACGAGCAGTACTTC. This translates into CASSSRVGSYEQYF.

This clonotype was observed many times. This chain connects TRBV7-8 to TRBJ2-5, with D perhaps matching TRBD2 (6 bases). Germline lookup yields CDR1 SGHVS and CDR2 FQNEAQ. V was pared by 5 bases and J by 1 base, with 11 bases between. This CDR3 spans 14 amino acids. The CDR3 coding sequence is TGTGCCAGCAGCATCAGGACTACCCAAGAGACCCAGTACTTC. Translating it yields CASSIRTTQETQYF. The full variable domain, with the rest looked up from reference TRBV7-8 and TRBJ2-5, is GAGVSQSPRYKVAKRGQDVALRCDPISGHVSLFWYQQALGQGPEFLTYFQNEAQLDKSGLPSDRFFAERPEGSVSTLKIQRTQQEDSAVYLCASSIRTTQETQYFGPGTRLLVL.

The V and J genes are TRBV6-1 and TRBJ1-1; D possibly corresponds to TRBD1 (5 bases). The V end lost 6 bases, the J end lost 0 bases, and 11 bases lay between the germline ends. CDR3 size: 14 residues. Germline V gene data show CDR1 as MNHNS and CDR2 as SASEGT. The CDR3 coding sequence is TGTGCCAGCAGGGGACTGAGAATGAACACTGAAGCTTTCTTT. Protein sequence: CASRGLRMNTEAFF.

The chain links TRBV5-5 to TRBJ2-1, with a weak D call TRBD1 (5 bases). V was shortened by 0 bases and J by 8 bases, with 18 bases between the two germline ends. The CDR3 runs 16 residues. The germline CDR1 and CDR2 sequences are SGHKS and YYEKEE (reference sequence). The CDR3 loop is CASSLAFSAGSDEQFF. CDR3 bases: TGTGCCAGCAGCTTGGCCTTTTCGGCAGGGTCGGATGAGCAGTTCTTC.

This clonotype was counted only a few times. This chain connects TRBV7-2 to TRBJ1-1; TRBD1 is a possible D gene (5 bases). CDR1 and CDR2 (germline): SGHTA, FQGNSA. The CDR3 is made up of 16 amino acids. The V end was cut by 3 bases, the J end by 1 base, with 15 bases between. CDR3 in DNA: TGTGCCAGCAGCTTCAGGCATGGGGGAACGAACACTGAAGCTTTCTTT. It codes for CASSFRHGGTNTEAFF.

This CDR3 is CSAALYTEAFF. Written as DNA, the CDR3 is TGCAGTGCGGCGTTGTACACTGAAGCTTTCTTT. This sequence joins TRBV20-1 and TRBJ1-1; no clear D gene. The germline CDR1 and CDR2 sequences are DFQATT and SNEGSKA (reference sequence). The CDR3 consists of 11 residues. V was shortened by 6 bases and J by 3 bases, with 8 bases between the two germline ends.